The T cell receptor (beta chain) under discussion was sequenced for a study of identical twins. This clonotype was observed at least ten times. Its antigen is unknown. Overall study findings and caveats: Alpha sequences out of frame and shared by twins had excess low generation probability. Whereas memory repertoires showed no such difference, abundant cord blood beta clonotypes carried fewer insertions.

TCRdb re-called the 5' RACE reads through MiXCR, storing one row per CDR3 protein. The data contain around 240,000 distinct CDR3 sequences, 10% of them singletons. The TCR originated in a middle-aged man in good health. The specimen sequenced was memory T cells sorted from blood.

The CDR3: CASSATWGYTF. The DNA for the CDR3 is TGTGCCAGCAGTGCCACTTGGGGCTACACCTTC. The rearrangement links TRBV12-3 or TRBV12-4 to TRBJ1-2; D call uncertain. Trimming pared 5 bases from V and 8 bases from J, leaving 9 bases between. This CDR3 is 11 amino acids long.